The text below deals with one TCR beta chain. This clone's antigen is unknown. No per-base quality is available; no much larger clone lies one base away. The data belong to a study of blood T cell repertoires in COVID-19 (dated by TCRdb to about 2020). In terms of the full investigation: Samples from collaborators originated in the United States, Italy and Spain and spanned both the acute and convalescent phases of COVID-19. The material from the prospective study consisted of cDNA or gDNA derived from T cells, B-cell-depleted T cells, or PBMCs. Deeply sampled blood TCRbeta repertoires from subjects exposed to, actively infected with, or recovered from COVID-19 were included in the dataset. The repertoires were released in a freely available public database intended as a resource for research on the immune response to SARS-CoV-2. Samples were obtained from the ongoing ImmuneRACE study (first 160 participants) and from approximately 1,200 subjects provided by 6 global collaborators. A de-identified subject ID, COVID-19 status, age in years and sex were almost always included in the sample metadata. Where available, HLA class I and class II types were taken from metadata supplied by the sample provider and were not determined by assay-based typing.

TCRbeta CDR3 regions were amplified from genomic DNA using the immunoSEQ Assay, a bias-controlled multiplex PCR. The study's processing was this. Nucleated cell counts per sample were estimated from amplification of reference gene primers within the assay. To quantify the absolute abundance of each unique TCRbeta CDR3 rearrangement, sequence reads were collapsed and filtered. For each sample, productive Simpson clonality was calculated as the square root of Simpson's diversity index across productive rearrangements. Not all clones reach the TCRdb copy of this immuneACCESS table, which keeps in-frame sequences only. Checked studies attribute under half of the gap to unresolved V genes and leave the rest unexplained. That table gives V, J and clone size, and the DNA gave D and trimming. The sample profile shows 100,000 to 150,000 clones; 70% to 80% of them were found once. 5% to 7.5% of the sample comes from the top ten.

Taken from the germline V gene (reference sequence), the CDR1 and CDR2 loops are SEHNR and FQNEAQ. Taken from cysteine to phenylalanine, the CDR3 has 12 residues. Only the CDR3 DNA is retained, 36 bases long and in frame from the first base. V and J lose 5 bases and 5 bases, and a span of 9 bases separates them. Overall study outcomes, separate from this receptor: How much clinical and demographic metadata was included differed by source and by participant, and the metadata was provided uncurated.

Whole blood was collected in K2EDTA tubes by collaborating institutions according to the institutions' own protocols. For TCRbeta analysis, collaborators shipped samples in one of three forms: frozen whole blood, isolated PBMCs, or DNA extracted from either of those sample types. In this chain, TRBV7-9 is recombined with TRBJ2-5; a tentative D call is TRBD1 (5 bases match). This receptor was identified in a man aged 70 or older with acute or convalescent COVID-19. The sequenced material came from peripheral blood. The nucleotide sequence is TGTGCCAGCAGCCTGCGACAGGAGACCCAGTACTTC. This codes for CASSLRQETQYF.